The 17 T cell receptor beta chains reported below all come from one sample, sequenced in a study of circulating CD8 cells and anti-PD-1 response in melanoma. From live CD3+CD8+TCRalphabeta+ cells, four PD-1 and/or TIGIT subsets were sorted. TCR libraries were prepared from approximately 15 ng of total RNA with the QIAseq Immune Repertoire TCR panel. TCRdb processed the reads anew with MiXCR; each CDR3 protein has one entry. Among over 550 distinct CDR3 sequences, 8% to 9.5% were seen once, and the ten largest hold roughly 27%. Sequenced here: CD8+ T cells from PBMCs, sampled at baseline or after one month of anti-PD-1 therapy (not recorded which). These receptors came from a human donor with melanoma.

By share, this clonotype ranks as medium-sized. The gene calls are TRBV29-1 and TRBJ2-3; D possibly corresponds to TRBD2 (6 bases). CDR1 is SQVTM and CDR2 is ANQGSEA in the germline V gene. Trimming took off 0 bases at V and 0 bases at J, with 16 bases between the two ends. This CDR3 has 17 residues. DNA for the CDR3: TGCAGCGTTGAAGATGGGGGGACGGAGCGTAGCACAGATACGCAGTATTTT. Translating gives CSVEDGGTERSTDTQYF.

For this clonotype: A far larger clone is only one base removed, so a read error is likely. This chain joins TRBV7-3 and TRBJ1-2; possibly TRBD1 for D (5 bases). Germline-derived CDR1 and CDR2 are SGHTA and FQGTGA. This CDR3 contains 13 residues. The CDR3 DNA follows: TGTGCCAGCAGCCCCTTGGGGGGGGTTGGCTGCACCTTC. Amino acid sequence: CASSPLGGVGCTF.

By proportion, this clonotype is medium-sized. This chain uses TRBV20-1 with TRBJ2-7, with TRBD2 matching 14 bases. This CDR3 has 17 amino acids. CDR1 is DFQATT and CDR2 is SNEGSKA in the germline V gene (reference sequence). Germline trimming cut 3 bases from V and 6 bases from J; bases unmatched to any gene: 13. In DNA form, the CDR3 reads TGCAGTGCTAGGTCCGGGACTAGCGGGAGCTTGGGTGTCGAGCAGTACTTC. It specifies CSARSGTSGSLGVEQYF.

By frequency in the sample, this clonotype is large. V usage is TRBV25-1 and J usage is TRBJ2-2; TRBD2 aligns across 9 bases. This CDR3 region has 18 residues. V was clipped by 2 bases and J by 3 bases; unmatched bases: 10. Germline-derived CDR1 and CDR2 are MGHDK and SYGVNS. DNA of the CDR3: TGTGCCAGCAGTGAAATTCGTAAGGTAGCGGGGGACACCGGGGAGCTGTTTTTT. Translated: CASSEIRKVAGDTGELFF. The full variable domain, with the rest looked up from reference TRBV25-1 and TRBJ2-2, is EADIYQTPRYLVIGTGKKITLECSQTMGHDKMYWYQQDPGMELHLIHYSYGVNSTEKGDLSSESTVSRIRTEHFPLTLESARPSHTSQYLCASSEIRKVAGDTGELFFGEGSRLTVL.

Of note for this clonotype: A much more abundant neighbour one base away suggests this may be a read error. J is TRBJ2-3 and V is TRBV9, with D perhaps matching TRBD2 (5 bases). This CDR3 has 15 residues. Germline CDR1 is SGDLS and CDR2 is YYNGEE. The V gene lost 0 bases and the J gene lost 2 bases, with 10 bases spanning the gap. For the CDR3, the DNA is TGTGCCAGCAGCGTAGCCGGGGAGATCACAGATACGCAGTATTTT. Amino acids: CASSVAGEITDTQYF.

This clonotype rates as medium-sized. The chain uses TRBV25-1 and TRBJ2-7; 8 bases are shared with TRBD2. The germline V gene has CDR1 MGHDK and CDR2 SYGVNS. Trimming at V came to 4 bases and at J to 5 bases, leaving 7 bases not matched to a gene. The CDR3 has 14 residues. Written as DNA, the CDR3 is TGTGCCAGCAGTGTCCGGGAGGGCCTTAACGAGCAGTACTTC. Protein: CASSVREGLNEQYF.

By proportion, this clonotype is large (0.1 to 1%). The V call is TRBV19, the J call TRBJ1-4, with 12 bases identical to TRBD1. J lost 7 bases, V lost 4 bases, and 7 bases had no gene match. This CDR3 comprises 16 residues. Germline V gives CDR1 LNHDA, CDR2 SQIVND (reference sequence). For the CDR3, the DNA is TGTGCCAGTAGTACCGAGGGGACAGGGGGCGTTGAAAAACTGTTTTTT. Its protein is CASSTEGTGGVEKLFF.

Within the sample, this clonotype is medium-sized. V gene TRBV20-1 combines with J gene TRBJ2-7, with 10 bases that match TRBD2. V trimming: 1 base; J trimming: 0 bases; junction bases outside the gene matches: 9. CDR3 length equals 17 residues. Germline V gives CDR1 DFQATT, CDR2 SNEGSKA (reference sequence). Here the CDR3 DNA reads TGCAGTGCTAGAGGCCCCGTAGCGGGGGGTACCTCCTACGAGCAGTACTTC. This codes for CSARGPVAGGTSYEQYF.

This clonotype is classed as medium-sized. DNA for the CDR3: TGTGCCAGCAGCTTAGATATTGGGGCCGGGGAGCTGTTTTTT. Translating it yields CASSLDIGAGELFF. The chain employs TRBV11-3 and TRBJ2-2; no firm D call. Germline V lookup: CDR1 SGHNT, CDR2 YENEEA. The CDR3 covers 14 residues. The V end lost 0 bases, the J end lost 6 bases, and 8 bases lay between the germline ends. The full variable domain, with the rest looked up from reference TRBV11-3 and TRBJ2-2, is EAGVVQSPRYKIIEKKQPVAFWCNPISGHNTLYWYLQNLGQGPELLIRYENEEAVDDSQLPKDRFSAERLKGVDSTLKIQPAELGDSAVYLCASSLDIGAGELFFGEGSRLTVL.

By proportion, this clonotype is large (0.1 to 1%). The chain is built from TRBV7-3 and TRBJ2-1, with 8 bases matching TRBD2. From germline, CDR1 is SGHTA and CDR2 FQGTGA. The CDR3 covers 15 residues. The J segment lost 10 bases and the V segment lost 3 bases, leaving 11 bases of the junction unmatched. The CDR3 DNA is TGTGCCAGCAGCTTCGGCCTAGCGGGTCGCGGGGAGCAGTTCTTC. This encodes CASSFGLAGRGEQFF.

This clonotype ranks as medium-sized. V and J are TRBV28 and TRBJ2-7, with D perhaps matching TRBD2 (6 bases). Trimming shortened V by 2 bases and J by 1 base, and 12 bases separated the two germline ends. The CDR3 runs to 15 residues. Germline V gene data show CDR1 as MDHEN and CDR2 as SYDVKM. This CDR3 reads CASSLRGTQSYEQYF. CDR3 in DNA: TGTGCCAGCAGTTTACGGGGGACCCAGTCCTACGAGCAGTACTTC.

Relative to its sample, this clonotype is large (0.1 to 1%). The chain recombines TRBV24-1 with TRBJ2-1, with D possibly being TRBD1 (6 bases). Trimming took off 4 bases at V and 2 bases at J, with 8 bases between the two ends. The CDR3 is made up of 14 amino acids. CDR1 and CDR2 from the germline V gene are KGHDR and SFDVKD. The CDR3 spells CATSDRTAYNEQFF. The CDR3 DNA reads as TGTGCCACCAGTGACCGGACAGCCTACAATGAGCAGTTCTTC.

Details on this clonotype: Just one base apart from a much larger clone, this may be a read error. This chain joins TRBV6-4 and TRBJ2-1, with D perhaps assigned TRBD1 or TRBD2 (5 bases each). Trimming stripped 4 bases from V and 4 bases from J, with 14 bases between. CDR3 length: 15 amino acids. Germline loops: CDR1 MRHNA, CDR2 SNTAGT. The CDR3 here is CASSAGRGSYNEQFF. Here the CDR3 DNA reads TGTGCCAGCAGTGCTGGACGGGGCAGTTACAATGAGCAGTTCTTC.

By share, this clonotype ranks as large (0.1 to 1%). The chain employs TRBV24-1 and TRBJ2-2; TRBD1 aligns across 10 bases. V dropped 3 bases and J dropped 6; count of bases not matched to a gene: 6. Germline V gives CDR1 KGHDR, CDR2 SFDVKD. The CDR3 sequence is 16 residues long. In DNA form, the CDR3 reads TGTGCCACCAGTGATCCGACAGGGGGCGAGTCCGGGGAGCTGTTTTTT. This gives the protein CATSDPTGGESGELFF.

The sample holds a few counts of this clonotype. The chain is built from TRBV4-3 and TRBJ2-3; 8 nucleotides line up with TRBD1. The CDR3 runs 17 residues. J lost 0 bases, V lost 1 base, and 6 bases had no gene match. The germline V gene encodes CDR1 LGHNA and CDR2 YSLEER. The CDR3 loop reads CASSQGSQGASTDTQYF. CDR3 in DNA: TGCGCCAGCAGCCAAGGTTCGCAGGGGGCGAGCACAGATACGCAGTATTTT.

This chain joins TRBV5-5 and TRBJ1-5; D call uncertain. CDR1 and CDR2 (germline): SGHKS, YYEKEE (reference sequence). The CDR3 totals 13 residues. Trimming took off 5 bases at V and 7 bases at J, with 13 bases between the two ends. The CDR3 protein is CASRTDTNQPQHF. The CDR3 DNA is TGTGCCAGCAGAACTGACACGAACCAGCCCCAGCATTTT.

By sample fraction, this clonotype is medium-sized (0.01 to 0.1%). The chain employs TRBV20-1 and TRBJ2-7; the D gene is possibly TRBD2 (6 bases). Germline assignment: CDR1 DFQATT and CDR2 SNEGSKA (reference sequence). V lost 0 bases to trimming and J lost 1 base, with 10 bases between them. This CDR3 has 14 residues. The CDR3 spells CSARDRDSSYEQYF. The DNA of the CDR3 is TGCAGTGCTAGAGACCGGGACTCATCCTACGAGCAGTACTTC.